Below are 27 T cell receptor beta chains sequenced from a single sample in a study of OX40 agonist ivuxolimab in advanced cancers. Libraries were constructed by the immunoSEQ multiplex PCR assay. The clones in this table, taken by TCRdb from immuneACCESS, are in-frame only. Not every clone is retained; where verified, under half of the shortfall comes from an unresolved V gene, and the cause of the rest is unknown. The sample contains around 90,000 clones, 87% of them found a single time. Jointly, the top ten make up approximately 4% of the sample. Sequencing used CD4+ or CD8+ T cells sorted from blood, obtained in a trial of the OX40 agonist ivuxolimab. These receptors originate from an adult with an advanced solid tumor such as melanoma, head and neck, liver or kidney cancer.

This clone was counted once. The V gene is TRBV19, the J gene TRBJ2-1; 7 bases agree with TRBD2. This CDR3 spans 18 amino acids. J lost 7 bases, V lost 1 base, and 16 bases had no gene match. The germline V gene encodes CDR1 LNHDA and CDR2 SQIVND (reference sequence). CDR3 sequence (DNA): TGTGCCAGTAGTATAGTGCCTAGCGGTCTACTGACGGGGAATGAGCAGTTCTTC. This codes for CASSIVPSGLLTGNEQFF.

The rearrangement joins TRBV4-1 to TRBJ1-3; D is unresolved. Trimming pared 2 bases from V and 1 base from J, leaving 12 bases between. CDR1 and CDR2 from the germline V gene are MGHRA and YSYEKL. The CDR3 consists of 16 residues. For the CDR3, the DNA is TGCGCCAGCAGCCAATGGACCGAATTGTCTGGAAACACCATATATTTT. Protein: CASSQWTELSGNTIYF.

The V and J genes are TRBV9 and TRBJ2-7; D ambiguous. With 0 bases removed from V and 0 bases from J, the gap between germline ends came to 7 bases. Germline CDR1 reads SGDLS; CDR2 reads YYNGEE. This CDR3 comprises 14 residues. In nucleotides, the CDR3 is TGTGCCAGCAGCGTAGGGGGAAGCTCCTACGAGCAGTACTTC. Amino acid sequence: CASSVGGSSYEQYF. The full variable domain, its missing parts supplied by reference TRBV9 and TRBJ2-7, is DSGVTQTPKHLITATGQRVTLRCSPRSGDLSVYWYQQSLDQGLQFLIQYYNGEERAKGNILERFSAQQFPDLHSELNLSSLELGDSALYFCASSVGGSSYEQYFGPGTRLTVT.

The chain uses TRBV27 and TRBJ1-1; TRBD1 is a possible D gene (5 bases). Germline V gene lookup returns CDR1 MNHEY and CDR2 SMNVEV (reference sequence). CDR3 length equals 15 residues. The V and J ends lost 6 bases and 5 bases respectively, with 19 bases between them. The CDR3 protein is CASSRAAIVGTEAFF. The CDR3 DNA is TGTGCCAGCAGCAGGGCGGCCATAGTTGGGACTGAAGCTTTCTTT.

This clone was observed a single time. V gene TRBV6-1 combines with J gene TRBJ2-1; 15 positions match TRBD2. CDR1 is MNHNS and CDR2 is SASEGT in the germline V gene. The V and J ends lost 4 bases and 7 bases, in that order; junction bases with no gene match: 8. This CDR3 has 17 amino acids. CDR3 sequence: CASSGPPGLAGGNEQFF. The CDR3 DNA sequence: TGTGCCAGCAGTGGGCCCCCGGGACTAGCGGGAGGAAATGAGCAGTTCTTC.

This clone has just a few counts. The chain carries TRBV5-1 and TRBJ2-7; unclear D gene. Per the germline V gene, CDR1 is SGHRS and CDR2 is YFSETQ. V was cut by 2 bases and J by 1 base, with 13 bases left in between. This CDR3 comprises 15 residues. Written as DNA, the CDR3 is TGCGCCAGCAGCTTAAACTTGGGCAGTTCCTACGAGCAGTACTTC. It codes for CASSLNLGSSYEQYF.

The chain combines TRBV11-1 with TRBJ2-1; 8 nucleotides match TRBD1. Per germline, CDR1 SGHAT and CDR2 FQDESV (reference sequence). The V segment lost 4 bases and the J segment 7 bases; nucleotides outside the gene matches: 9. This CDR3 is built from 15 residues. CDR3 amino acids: CASSWDRPTRNEQFF. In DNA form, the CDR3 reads TGTGCCAGCAGCTGGGACAGGCCTACTAGAAATGAGCAGTTCTTC.

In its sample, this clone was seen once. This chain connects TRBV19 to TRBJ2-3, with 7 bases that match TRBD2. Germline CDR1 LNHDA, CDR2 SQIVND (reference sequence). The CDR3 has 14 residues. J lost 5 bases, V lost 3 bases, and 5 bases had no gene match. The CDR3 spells CASSIQVAGDTQYF. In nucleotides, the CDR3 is TGTGCCAGTAGTATTCAGGTAGCGGGAGATACGCAGTATTTT.

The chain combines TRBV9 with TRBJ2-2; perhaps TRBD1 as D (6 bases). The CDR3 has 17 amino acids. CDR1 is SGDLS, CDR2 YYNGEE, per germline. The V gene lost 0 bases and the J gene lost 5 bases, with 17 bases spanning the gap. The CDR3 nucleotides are TGTGCCAGCAGCGTAGATGATAGCCCCAGGGGAACCGGGGAGCTGTTTTTT. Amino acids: CASSVDDSPRGTGELFF.

In nucleotides, the CDR3 is TGCGCCAGCAGCATGGACAGGGTTGATTCACCCCTCCACTTT. Encoded protein: CASSMDRVDSPLHF. The rearrangement uses TRBV5-1 and TRBJ1-6; 8 bases line up with TRBD1. The CDR3 totals 14 residues. The germline V gene has CDR1 SGHRS and CDR2 YFSETQ. Trimming at V came to 4 bases and at J to 8 bases, leaving 5 bases not matched to a gene. The full variable domain, rest sourced from reference TRBV5-1 and TRBJ1-6, is KAGVTQTPRYLIKTRGQQVTLSCSPISGHRSVSWYQQTPGQGLQFLFEYFSETQRNKGNFPGRFSGRQFSNSRSEMNVSTLELGDSALYLCASSMDRVDSPLHFGNGTRLTVT.

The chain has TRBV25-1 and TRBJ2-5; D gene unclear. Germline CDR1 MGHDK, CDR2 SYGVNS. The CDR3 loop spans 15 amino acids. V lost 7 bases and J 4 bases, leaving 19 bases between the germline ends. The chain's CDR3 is CASTLSGQVGETQYF. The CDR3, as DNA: TGTGCCAGCACCCTATCGGGTCAGGTCGGAGAGACCCAGTACTTC.

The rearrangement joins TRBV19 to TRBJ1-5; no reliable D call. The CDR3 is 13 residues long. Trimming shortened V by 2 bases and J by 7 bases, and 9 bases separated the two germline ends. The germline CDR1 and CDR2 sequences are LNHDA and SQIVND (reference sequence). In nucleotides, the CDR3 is TGTGCCAGTAGTATAACCCTGTCCCAGCCCCAGCATTTT. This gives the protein CASSITLSQPQHF.

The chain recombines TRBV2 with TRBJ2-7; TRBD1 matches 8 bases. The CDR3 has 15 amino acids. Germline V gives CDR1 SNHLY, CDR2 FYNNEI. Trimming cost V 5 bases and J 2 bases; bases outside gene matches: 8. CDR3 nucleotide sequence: TGTGCCAGCAGTCGCGACAGGGGTCTCACCTACGAGCAGTACTTC. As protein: CASSRDRGLTYEQYF.

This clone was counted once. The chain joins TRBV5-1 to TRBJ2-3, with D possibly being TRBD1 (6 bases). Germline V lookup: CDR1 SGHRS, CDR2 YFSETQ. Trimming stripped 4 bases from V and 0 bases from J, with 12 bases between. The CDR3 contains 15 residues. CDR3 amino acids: CASSTRTVSTDTQYF. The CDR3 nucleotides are TGCGCCAGCAGCACCAGGACAGTTAGCACAGATACGCAGTATTTT. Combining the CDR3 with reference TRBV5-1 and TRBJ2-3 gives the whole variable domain KAGVTQTPRYLIKTRGQQVTLSCSPISGHRSVSWYQQTPGQGLQFLFEYFSETQRNKGNFPGRFSGRQFSNSRSEMNVSTLELGDSALYLCASSTRTVSTDTQYFGPGTRLTVL.

In DNA, the CDR3 is TGTGCCAGCAGCGTAGATCCCGTCTCCTACGAGCAGTACTTC. Translated: CASSVDPVSYEQYF. The J gene is TRBJ2-7, the V gene TRBV9, with D unclear. Germline CDR1 reads SGDLS; CDR2 reads YYNGEE. The V end lost 0 bases, the J end lost 0 bases, and 7 bases lay between the germline ends. The CDR3 spans 14 residues.

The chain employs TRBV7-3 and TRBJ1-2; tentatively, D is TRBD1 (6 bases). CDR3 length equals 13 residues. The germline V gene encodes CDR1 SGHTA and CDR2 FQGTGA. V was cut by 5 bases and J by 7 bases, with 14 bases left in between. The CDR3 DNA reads TGTGCCAGCAGCCCTCGGACAGAGGGTGGCTACACCTTC. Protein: CASSPRTEGGYTF.

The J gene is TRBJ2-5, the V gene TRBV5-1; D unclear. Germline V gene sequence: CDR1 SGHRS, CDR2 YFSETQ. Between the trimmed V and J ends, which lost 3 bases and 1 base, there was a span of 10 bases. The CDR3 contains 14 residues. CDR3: CASSSAAIQETQYF. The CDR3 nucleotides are TGCGCCAGCAGCTCGGCGGCGATCCAAGAGACCCAGTACTTC.

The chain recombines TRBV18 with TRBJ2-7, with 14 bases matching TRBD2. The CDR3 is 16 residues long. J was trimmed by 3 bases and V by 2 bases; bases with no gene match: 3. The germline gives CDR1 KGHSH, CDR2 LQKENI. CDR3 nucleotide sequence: TGTGCCAGCTCACCATCGACTAGCGGGAGGGTCTACGAGCAGTACTTC. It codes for CASSPSTSGRVYEQYF.

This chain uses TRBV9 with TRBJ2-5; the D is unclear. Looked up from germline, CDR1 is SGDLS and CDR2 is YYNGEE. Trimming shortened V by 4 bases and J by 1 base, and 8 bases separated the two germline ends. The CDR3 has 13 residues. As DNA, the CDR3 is TGTGCCAGCAGCAACGGACCCCAAGAGACCCAGTACTTC. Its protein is CASSNGPQETQYF.

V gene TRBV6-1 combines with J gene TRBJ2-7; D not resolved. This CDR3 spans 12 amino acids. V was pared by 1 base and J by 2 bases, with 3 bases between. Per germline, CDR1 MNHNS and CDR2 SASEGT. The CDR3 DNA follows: TGTGCCAGCAGTGAAGTCCCCTACGAGCAGTACTTC. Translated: CASSEVPYEQYF.

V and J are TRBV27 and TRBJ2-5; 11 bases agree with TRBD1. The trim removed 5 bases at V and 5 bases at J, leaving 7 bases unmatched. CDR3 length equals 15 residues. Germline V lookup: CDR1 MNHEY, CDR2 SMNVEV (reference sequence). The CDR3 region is CASSLGTGGKETQYF. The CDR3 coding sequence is TGTGCCAGCAGTCTCGGGACAGGGGGTAAGGAGACCCAGTACTTC.

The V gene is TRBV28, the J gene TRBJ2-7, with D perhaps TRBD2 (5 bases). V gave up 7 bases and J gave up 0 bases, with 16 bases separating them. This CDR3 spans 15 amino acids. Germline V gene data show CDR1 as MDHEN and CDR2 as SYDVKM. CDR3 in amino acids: CASKRGRSSSYEQYF. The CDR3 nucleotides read TGTGCCAGCAAACGAGGGCGCAGTAGCTCCTACGAGCAGTACTTC.

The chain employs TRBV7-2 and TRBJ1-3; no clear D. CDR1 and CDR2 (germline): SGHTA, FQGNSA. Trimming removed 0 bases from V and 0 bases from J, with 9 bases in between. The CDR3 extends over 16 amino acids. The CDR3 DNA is TGTGCCAGCAGCTTAGCCCAGGCTTCCTCTGGAAACACCATATATTTT. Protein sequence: CASSLAQASSGNTIYF.

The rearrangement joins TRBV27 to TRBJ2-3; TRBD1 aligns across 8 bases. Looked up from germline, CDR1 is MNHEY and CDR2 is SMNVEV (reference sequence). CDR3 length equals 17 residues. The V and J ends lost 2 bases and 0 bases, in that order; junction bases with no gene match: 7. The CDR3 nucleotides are TGTGCCAGCAGTTTAATCGGACAGGGTGCTAGCACAGATACGCAGTATTTT. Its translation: CASSLIGQGASTDTQYF.

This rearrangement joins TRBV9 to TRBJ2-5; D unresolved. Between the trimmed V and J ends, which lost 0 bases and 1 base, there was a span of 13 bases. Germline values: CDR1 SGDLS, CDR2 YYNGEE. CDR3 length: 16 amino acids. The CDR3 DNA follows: TGTGCCAGCAGCGTAGGTCGGAGTTGGGCCCAAGAGACCCAGTACTTC. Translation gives CASSVGRSWAQETQYF.

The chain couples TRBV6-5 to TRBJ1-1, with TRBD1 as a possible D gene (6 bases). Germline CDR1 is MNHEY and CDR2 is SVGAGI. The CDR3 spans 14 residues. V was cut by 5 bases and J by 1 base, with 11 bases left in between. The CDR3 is CASSARGQNTEAFF. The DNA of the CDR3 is TGTGCCAGCAGTGCCCGGGGACAGAACACTGAAGCTTTCTTT.

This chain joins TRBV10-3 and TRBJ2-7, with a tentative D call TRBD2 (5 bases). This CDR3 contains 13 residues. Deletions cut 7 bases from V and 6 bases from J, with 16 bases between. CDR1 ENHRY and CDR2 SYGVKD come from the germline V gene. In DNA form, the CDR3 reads TGTGCCATCAAAGGGAGTGCGGAGTCCGAGCAGTACGTC. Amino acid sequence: CAIKGSAESEQYV.